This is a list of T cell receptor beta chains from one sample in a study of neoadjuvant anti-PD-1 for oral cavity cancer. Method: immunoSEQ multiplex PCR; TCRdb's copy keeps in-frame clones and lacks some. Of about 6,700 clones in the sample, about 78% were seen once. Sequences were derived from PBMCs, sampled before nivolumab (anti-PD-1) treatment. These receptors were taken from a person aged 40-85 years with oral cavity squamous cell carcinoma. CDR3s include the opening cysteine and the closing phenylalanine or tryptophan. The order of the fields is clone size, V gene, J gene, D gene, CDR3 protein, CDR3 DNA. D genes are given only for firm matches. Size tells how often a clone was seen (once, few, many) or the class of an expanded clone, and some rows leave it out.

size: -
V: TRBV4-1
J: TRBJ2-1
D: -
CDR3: CASSNKNEQFF
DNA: TGCGCCAGCAGCAACAAGAATGAGCAGTTCTTC

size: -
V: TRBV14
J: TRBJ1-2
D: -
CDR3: CASSHDSPYGYTF
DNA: TGTGCCAGCAGCCACGACAGCCCGTATGGCTACACCTTC

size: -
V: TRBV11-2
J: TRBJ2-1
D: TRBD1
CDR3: CASSLTLDRGGYNEQFF
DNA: TGTGCCAGCAGCCTAACCCTAGACAGGGGAGGTTACAATGAGCAGTTCTTC

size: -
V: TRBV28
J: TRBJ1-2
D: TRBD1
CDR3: CASSLTEDRGYGYTF
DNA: TGTGCCAGCAGTTTAACAGAGGACAGGGGCTATGGCTACACCTTC

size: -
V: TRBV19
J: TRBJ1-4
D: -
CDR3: CASSRRTPNEKLFF
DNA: TGTGCCAGCTCCAGGAGGACACCTAATGAAAAACTGTTTTTT

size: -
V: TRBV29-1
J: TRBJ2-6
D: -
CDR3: CSAAGTGANVLTF
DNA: TGCAGCGCCGCAGGGACCGGGGCCAACGTCCTGACTTTC

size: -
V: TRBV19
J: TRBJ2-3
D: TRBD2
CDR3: CASSERGGYSADTQYF
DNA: TGTGCCAGTAGTGAGCGGGGGGGTTATTCAGCAGATACGCAGTATTTT

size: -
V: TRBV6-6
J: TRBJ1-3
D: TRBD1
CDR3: CASGIGTASGNTIYF
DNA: TGTGCCAGCGGAATCGGGACAGCCTCTGGAAACACCATATATTTT

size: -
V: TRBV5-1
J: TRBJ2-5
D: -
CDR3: CASSWAGAQETQYF
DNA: TGCGCCAGCAGCTGGGCCGGGGCCCAAGAGACCCAGTACTTC

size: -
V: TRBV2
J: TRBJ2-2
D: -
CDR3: CASTAGPPGGELFF
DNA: TGTGCCAGCACGGCAGGCCCACCGGGAGGGGAGCTGTTTTTT

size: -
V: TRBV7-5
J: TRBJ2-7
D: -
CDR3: CARSPGLAGNNEQYF
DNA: TGTGCCAGAAGCCCAGGACTAGCGGGGAATAACGAGCAGTACTTC

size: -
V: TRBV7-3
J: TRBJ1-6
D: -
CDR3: CASSLSLSGSSPLHF
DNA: TGTGCCAGCAGCTTAAGTCTGTCCGGGAGTTCACCCCTCCACTTT

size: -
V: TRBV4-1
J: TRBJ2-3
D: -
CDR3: CASSQYGARERTDTQYF
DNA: TGCGCCAGCAGCCAATATGGTGCGAGGGAAAGGACAGATACGCAGTATTTT

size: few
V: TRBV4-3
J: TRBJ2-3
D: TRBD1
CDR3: CASSHASGTGSTDTQYF
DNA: TGCGCCAGCAGCCACGCTTCCGGGACAGGGAGCACAGATACGCAGTATTTT

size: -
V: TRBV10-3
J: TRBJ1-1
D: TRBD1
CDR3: CAIRGQGLNTEAFF
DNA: TGTGCCATCAGGGGACAGGGTTTGAACACTGAAGCTTTCTTT

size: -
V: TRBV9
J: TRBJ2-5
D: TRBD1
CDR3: CASSVEGTGSETQYF
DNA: TGTGCCAGCAGCGTAGAGGGGACAGGGAGCGAGACCCAGTACTTC

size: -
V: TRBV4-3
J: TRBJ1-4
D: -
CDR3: CASSQTSWQTLFF
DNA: TGCGCCAGCAGCCAGACAAGCTGGCAGACACTGTTTTTT

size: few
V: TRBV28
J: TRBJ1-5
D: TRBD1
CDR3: CASRQGQGVNQPQHF
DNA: TGTGCCAGCAGACAGGGACAGGGGGTAAATCAGCCCCAGCATTTT

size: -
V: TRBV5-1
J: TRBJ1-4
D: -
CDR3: CASSIGAVTNEKLFF
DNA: TGCGCCAGCAGCATCGGGGCAGTGACTAATGAAAAACTGTTTTTT

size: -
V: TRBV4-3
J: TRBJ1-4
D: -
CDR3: CASSQTNEKLFF
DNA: TGCGCCAGCAGCCAAACTAATGAAAAACTGTTTTTT

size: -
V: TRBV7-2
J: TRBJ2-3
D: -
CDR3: CASSLTSRADTQYF
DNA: TGTGCCAGCAGCTTAACCTCCCGGGCAGATACGCAGTATTTT

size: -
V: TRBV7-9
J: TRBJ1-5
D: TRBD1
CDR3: CASSPGTGNNQPQHF
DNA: TGTGCCAGCAGCCCAGGGACAGGTAATAATCAGCCCCAGCATTTT

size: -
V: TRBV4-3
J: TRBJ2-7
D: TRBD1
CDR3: CASSRGQGPYEQYF
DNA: TGCGCCAGCAGCCGGGGACAGGGACCCTACGAGCAGTACTTC

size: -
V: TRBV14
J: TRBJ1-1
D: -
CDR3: CASSLRPGGGEAFF
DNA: TGTGCCAGCAGCCTCAGGCCCGGAGGAGGTGAAGCTTTCTTT

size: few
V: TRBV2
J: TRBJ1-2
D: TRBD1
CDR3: CASDRGVSDGYTF
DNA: TGTGCCTCGGACAGGGGGGTTTCAGATGGCTACACCTTC

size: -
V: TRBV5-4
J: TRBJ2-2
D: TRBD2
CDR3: CASSSTAAGGRWAGELFF
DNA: TGTGCCAGCAGCTCCACCGCGGCGGGGGGCAGGTGGGCCGGGGAGCTGTTTTTT

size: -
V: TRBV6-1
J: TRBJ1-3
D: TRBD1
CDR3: CASSPRQGGNTIYF
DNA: TGTGCCAGCAGTCCCCGACAGGGTGGAAACACCATATATTTT

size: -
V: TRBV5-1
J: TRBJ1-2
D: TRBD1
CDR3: CASSMPGQNYGYTF
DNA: TGCGCCAGCAGCATGCCGGGACAGAACTATGGCTACACCTTC

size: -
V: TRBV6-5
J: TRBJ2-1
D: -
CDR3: CASSYSGGRWGEQFF
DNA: TGTGCCAGCAGTTACTCGGGGGGGCGATGGGGTGAGCAGTTCTTC

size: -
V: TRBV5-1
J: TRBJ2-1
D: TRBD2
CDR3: CASSSGLAGGSEQFF
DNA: TGCGCCAGCAGCTCCGGACTAGCGGGGGGATCTGAGCAGTTCTTC

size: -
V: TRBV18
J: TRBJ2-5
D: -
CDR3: CASSPPPRGTQYF
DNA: TGTGCCAGCTCACCACCTCCCAGGGGGACCCAGTACTTC

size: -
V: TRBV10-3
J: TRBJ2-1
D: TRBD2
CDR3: CAISEPGRGGNNEQFF
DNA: TGTGCCATCAGTGAGCCTGGGCGGGGGGGAAACAATGAGCAGTTCTTC

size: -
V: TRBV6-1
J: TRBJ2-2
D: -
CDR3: CASRIHSTGELFF
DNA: TGTGCCAGCAGAATCCACAGCACCGGGGAGCTGTTTTTT

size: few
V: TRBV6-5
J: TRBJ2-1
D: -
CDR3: CASSYSQSSYNEQFF
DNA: TGTGCCAGCAGTTACAGCCAAAGCTCCTACAATGAGCAGTTCTTC

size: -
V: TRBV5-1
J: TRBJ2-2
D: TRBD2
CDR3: CASSSRTSLAGELFF
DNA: TGCGCCAGCAGCTCCAGGACTAGTTTGGCCGGGGAGCTGTTTTTT

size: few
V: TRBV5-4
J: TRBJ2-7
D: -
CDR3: CASSLGRDVYEQYF
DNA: TGTGCCAGCAGCTTGGGAAGGGACGTCTACGAGCAGTACTTC

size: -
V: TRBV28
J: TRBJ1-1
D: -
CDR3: CASSDPRVWTEAFF
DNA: TGTGCCAGCAGTGATCCTAGGGTATGGACTGAAGCTTTCTTT

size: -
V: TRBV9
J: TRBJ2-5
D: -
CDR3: CASSVGVGLETQYF
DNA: TGTGCCAGCAGCGTAGGGGTAGGATTGGAGACCCAGTACTTC

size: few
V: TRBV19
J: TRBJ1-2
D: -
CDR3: CASSIMKGNYGYTF
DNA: TGTGCCAGTAGTATAATGAAGGGAAACTATGGCTACACCTTC

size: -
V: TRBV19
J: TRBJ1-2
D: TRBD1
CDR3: CASSGTAANYGYTF
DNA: TGTGCCAGTAGTGGGACAGCAGCTAACTATGGCTACACCTTC

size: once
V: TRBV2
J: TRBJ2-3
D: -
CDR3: CASSAVVTSTDTQYF
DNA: TGTGCCAGCAGTGCAGTGGTAACTAGCACAGATACGCAGTATTTT

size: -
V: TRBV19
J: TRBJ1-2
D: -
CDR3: CASEVGGNYGYTF
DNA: TGTGCCAGTGAGGTCGGGGGCAACTATGGCTACACCTTC

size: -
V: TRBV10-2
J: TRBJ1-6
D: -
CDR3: CASSGTDNSPLHF
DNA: TGCGCCAGCAGTGGGACAGATAATTCACCCCTCCACTTT

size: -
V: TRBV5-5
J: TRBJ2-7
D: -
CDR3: CASSLGLLETYEQYF
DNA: TGTGCCAGCAGCTTGGGACTTCTAGAAACCTACGAGCAGTACTTC

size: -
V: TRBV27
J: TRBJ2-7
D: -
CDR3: CASSPRGGAPYEQYF
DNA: TGTGCCAGCAGCCCGAGGGGGGGGGCCCCCTACGAGCAGTACTTC

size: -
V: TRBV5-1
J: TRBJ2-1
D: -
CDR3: CASRPRTGYNEQFF
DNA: TGCGCCAGCAGGCCCAGAACGGGTTACAATGAGCAGTTCTTC

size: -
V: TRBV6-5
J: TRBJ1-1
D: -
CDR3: CASSYQGTNTEAFF
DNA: TGTGCCAGCAGTTACCAGGGTACGAACACTGAAGCTTTCTTT

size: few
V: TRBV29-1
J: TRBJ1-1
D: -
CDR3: CSVEVAEAFF
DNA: TGCAGCGTTGAGGTGGCTGAAGCTTTCTTT

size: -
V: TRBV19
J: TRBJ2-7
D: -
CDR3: CASSFSTGTYEQYF
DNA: TGTGCCAGTAGTTTCTCGACAGGAACCTACGAGCAGTACTTC